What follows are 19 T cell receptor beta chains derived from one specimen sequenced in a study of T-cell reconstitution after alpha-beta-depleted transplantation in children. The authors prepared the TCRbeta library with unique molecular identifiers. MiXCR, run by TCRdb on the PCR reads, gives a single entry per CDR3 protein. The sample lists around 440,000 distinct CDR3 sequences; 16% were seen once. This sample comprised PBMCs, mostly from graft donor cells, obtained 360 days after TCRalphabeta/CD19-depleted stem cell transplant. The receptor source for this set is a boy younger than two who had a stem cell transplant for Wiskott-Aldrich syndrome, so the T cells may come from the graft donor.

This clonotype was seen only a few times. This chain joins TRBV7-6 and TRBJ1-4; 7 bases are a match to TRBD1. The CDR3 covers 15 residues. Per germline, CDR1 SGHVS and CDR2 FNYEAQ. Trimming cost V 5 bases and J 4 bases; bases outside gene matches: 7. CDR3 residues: CASSTGQAYNEKLFF. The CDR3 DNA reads TGTGCCAGCAGCACCGGACAGGCATATAATGAAAAACTGTTTTTT. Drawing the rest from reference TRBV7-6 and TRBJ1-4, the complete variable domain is GAGVSQSPRYKVTKRGQDVALRCDPISGHVSLYWYRQALGQGPEFLTYFNYEAQQDKSGLPNDRFSAERPEGSISTLTIQRTEQRDSAMYRCASSTGQAYNEKLFFGSGTQLSVL.

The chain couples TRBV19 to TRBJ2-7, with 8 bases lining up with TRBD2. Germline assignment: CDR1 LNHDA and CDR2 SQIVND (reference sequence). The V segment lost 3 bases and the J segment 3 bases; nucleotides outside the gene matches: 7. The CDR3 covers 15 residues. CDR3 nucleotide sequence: TGTGCCAGTAGTATTGCGGGGGGCCTCATCTACGAGCAGTACTTC. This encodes CASSIAGGLIYEQYF.

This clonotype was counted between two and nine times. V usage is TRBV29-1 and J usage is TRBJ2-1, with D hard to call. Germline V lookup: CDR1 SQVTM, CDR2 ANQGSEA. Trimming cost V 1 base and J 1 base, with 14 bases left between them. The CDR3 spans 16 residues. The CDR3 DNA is TGCAGCGTTGAAGGGCAGGCGGTAGGGTCCTACAATGAGCAGTTCTTC. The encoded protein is CSVEGQAVGSYNEQFF.

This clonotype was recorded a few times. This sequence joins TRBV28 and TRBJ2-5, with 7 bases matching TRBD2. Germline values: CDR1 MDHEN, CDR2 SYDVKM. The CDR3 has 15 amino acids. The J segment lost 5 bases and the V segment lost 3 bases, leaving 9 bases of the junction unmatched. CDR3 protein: CASSFWSQGGETQYF. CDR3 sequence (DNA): TGTGCCAGCAGTTTTTGGAGTCAGGGAGGGGAGACCCAGTACTTC.

As DNA, the CDR3 is TGTGCCAGCAGCCCCAGGAGAAATCACTATGGCTACACCTTC. It codes for CASSPRRNHYGYTF. This chain joins TRBV7-2 and TRBJ1-2; D ambiguous. Trimming removed 5 bases from V and 3 bases from J, with 13 bases in between. The CDR3 covers 14 residues. Germline V CDR1 and CDR2: SGHTA, FQGNSA.

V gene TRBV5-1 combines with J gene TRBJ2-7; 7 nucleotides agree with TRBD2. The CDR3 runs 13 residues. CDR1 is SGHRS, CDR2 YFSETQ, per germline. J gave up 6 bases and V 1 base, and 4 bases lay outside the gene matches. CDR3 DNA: TGCGCCAGCAGCTTGAGGCGGGGGACCGAGCAGTACTTC. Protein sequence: CASSLRRGTEQYF.

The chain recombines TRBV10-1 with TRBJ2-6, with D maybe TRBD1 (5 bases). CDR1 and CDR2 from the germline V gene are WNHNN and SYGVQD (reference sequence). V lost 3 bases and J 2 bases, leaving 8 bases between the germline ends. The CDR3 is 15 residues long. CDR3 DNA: TGCGCCAGCAGTGAAGCAGGGCCTGGGGCCAACGTCCTGACTTTC. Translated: CASSEAGPGANVLTF.

CDR3 loop: CSARVAGGSADTQYF. For the CDR3, the DNA is TGCAGTGCTAGAGTAGCGGGGGGCTCGGCAGATACGCAGTATTTT. The chain joins TRBV20-1 to TRBJ2-3; 10 nucleotides align to TRBD2. Germline values: CDR1 DFQATT, CDR2 SNEGSKA (reference sequence). The CDR3 is made up of 15 amino acids. After removal of 1 base from V and 4 bases from J, the junction contained 5 bases not matched to a gene.

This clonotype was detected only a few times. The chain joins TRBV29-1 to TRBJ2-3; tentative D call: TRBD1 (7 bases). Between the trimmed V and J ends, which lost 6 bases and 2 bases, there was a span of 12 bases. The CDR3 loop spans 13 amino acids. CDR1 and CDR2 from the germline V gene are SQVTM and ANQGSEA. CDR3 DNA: TGCAGCGTCCGCGGGACAGTCACAGATACGCAGTATTTT. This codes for CSVRGTVTDTQYF.

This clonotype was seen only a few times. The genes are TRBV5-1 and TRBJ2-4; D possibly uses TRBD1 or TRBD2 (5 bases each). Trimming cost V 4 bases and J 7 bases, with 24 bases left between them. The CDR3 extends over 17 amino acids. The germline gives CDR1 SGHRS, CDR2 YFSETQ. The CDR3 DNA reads TGCGCCAGCAGCCCCTACCTCAGCCGGGACCCTAGGAACATTCAGTACTTC. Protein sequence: CASSPYLSRDPRNIQYF.

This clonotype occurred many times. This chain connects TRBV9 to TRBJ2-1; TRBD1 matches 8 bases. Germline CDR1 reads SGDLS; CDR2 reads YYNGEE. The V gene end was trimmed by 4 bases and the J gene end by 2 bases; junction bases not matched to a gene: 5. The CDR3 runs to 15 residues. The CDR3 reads CASSPRDRTYNEQFF. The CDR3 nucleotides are TGTGCCAGCAGCCCGCGGGACAGGACCTACAATGAGCAGTTCTTC. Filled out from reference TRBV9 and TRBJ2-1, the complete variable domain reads DSGVTQTPKHLITATGQRVTLRCSPRSGDLSVYWYQQSLDQGLQFLIQYYNGEERAKGNILERFSAQQFPDLHSELNLSSLELGDSALYFCASSPRDRTYNEQFFGPGTRLTVL.

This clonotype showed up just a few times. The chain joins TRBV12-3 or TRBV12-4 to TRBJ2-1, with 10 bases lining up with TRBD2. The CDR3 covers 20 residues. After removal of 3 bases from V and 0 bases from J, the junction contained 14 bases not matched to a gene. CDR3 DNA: TGTGCCAGCAGTTTGACCCTTTTACCACTAGCGGGGAGCTCCTACAATGAGCAGTTCTTC. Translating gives CASSLTLLPLAGSSYNEQFF.

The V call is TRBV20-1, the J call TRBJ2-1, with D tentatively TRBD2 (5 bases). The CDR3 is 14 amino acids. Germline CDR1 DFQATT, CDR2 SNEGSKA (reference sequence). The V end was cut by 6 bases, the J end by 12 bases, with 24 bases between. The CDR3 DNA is TGCAGTGCCGAAAGGACCCTCTTCGGGGTGGCGCAGTTCTTC. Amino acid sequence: CSAERTLFGVAQFF.

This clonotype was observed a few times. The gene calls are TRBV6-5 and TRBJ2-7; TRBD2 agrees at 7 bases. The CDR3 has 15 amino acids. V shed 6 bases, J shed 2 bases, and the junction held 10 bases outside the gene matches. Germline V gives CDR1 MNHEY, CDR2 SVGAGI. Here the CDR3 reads CASSVMASGTYEQYF. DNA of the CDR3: TGTGCCAGCAGCGTAATGGCTAGCGGTACCTACGAGCAGTACTTC.

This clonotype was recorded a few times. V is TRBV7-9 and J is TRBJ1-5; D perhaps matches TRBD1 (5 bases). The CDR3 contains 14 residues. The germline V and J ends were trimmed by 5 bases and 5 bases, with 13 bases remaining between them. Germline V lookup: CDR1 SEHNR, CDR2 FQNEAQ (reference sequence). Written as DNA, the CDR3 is TGTGCCAGCAGCCCAAGGGGACCGGATCAGCCCCAGCATTTT. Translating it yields CASSPRGPDQPQHF.

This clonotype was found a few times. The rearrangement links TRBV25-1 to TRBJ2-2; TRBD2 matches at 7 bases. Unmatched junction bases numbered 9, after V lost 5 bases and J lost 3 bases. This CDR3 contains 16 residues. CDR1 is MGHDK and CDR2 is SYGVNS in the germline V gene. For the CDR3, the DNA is TGTGCCAGCAGTTCACTAGGGAGGGGTTACACCGGGGAGCTGTTTTTT. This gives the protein CASSSLGRGYTGELFF.

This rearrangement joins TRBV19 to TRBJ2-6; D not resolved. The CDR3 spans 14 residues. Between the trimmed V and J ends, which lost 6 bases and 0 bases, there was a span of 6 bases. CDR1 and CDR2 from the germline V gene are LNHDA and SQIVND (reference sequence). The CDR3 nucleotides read TGTGCCAGTAGGGTGAGCTCTGGGGCCAACGTCCTGACTTTC. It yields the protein CASRVSSGANVLTF.

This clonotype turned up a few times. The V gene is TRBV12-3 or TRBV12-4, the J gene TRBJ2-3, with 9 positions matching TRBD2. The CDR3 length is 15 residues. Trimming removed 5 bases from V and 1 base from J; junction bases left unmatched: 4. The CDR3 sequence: CASSARLAGTDTQYF. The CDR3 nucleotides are TGTGCCAGCAGTGCCAGACTAGCGGGCACAGATACGCAGTATTTT.

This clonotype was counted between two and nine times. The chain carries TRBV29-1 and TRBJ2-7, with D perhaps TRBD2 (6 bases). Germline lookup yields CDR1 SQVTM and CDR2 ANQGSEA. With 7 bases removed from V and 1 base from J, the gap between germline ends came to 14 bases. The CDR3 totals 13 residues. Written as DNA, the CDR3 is TGCAGCGCTGGGACTCGACATTCCTACGAGCAGTACTTC. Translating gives CSAGTRHSYEQYF.